The clone carrying this T cell receptor beta chain occurred a few times. What it binds is not known. This specimen comes from a study of T-cell memory formation after mild COVID-19. Study overall: Across donors, TCR clusters were largely donor specific. Study outcomes and limitations: Clones that shrank (day 15 to 85) were balanced CD4/CD8, whereas later expanders leaned CD4+. Largely, contracting CD4+ clones fell within CM and EM, and contracting CD8+ clones within EMRA. Researchers could not confirm that second-wave clones peaking on day 37 targeted SARS-CoV-2.

Looked up from germline, CDR1 is SGHRS and CDR2 is YFSETQ. The trim removed 5 bases at V and 6 bases at J, leaving 11 bases unmatched. This CDR3 comprises 15 residues. TCRdb analysed the 5' RACE reads with MiXCR anew, one entry per CDR3 protein. The sample shows approximately 150,000 distinct CDR3 sequences, around 13% of them seen only once. The chain recombines TRBV5-1 with TRBJ2-1; 7 positions match TRBD1. The material sequenced was PBMCs or a T cell subset sorted from them (not recorded which). This clonotype was obtained from an adult woman who had mild COVID-19 (a few samples of this study predate the infection). Cell type and time point are not known. CDR3 residues: CASSRQGSFGNEQFF. CDR3 sequence (DNA): TGCGCCAGCAGTAGACAGGGATCCTTTGGCAATGAGCAGTTCTTC.